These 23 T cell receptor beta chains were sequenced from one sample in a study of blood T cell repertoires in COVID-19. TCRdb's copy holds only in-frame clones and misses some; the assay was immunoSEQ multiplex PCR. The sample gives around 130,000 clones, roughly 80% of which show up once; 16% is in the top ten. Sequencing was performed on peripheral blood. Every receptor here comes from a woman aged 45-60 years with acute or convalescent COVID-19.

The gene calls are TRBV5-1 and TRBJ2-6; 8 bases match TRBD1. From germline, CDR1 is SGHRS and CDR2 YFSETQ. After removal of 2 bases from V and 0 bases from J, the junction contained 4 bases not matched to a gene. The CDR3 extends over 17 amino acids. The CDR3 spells CASSLGDRSSGANVLTF. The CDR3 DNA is TGCGCCAGCAGCTTAGGGGACAGGTCCTCTGGGGCCAACGTCCTGACTTTC. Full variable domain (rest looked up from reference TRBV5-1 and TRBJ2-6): KAGVTQTPRYLIKTRGQQVTLSCSPISGHRSVSWYQQTPGQGLQFLFEYFSETQRNKGNFPGRFSGRQFSNSRSEMNVSTLELGDSALYLCASSLGDRSSGANVLTFGAGSRLTVL.

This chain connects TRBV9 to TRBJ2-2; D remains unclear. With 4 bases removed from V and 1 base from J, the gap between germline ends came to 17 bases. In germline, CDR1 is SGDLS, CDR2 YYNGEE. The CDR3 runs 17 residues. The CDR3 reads CASSIGRGSGNTGELFF. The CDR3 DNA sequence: TGTGCCAGCAGCATAGGTAGAGGTTCCGGGAACACCGGGGAGCTGTTTTTT.

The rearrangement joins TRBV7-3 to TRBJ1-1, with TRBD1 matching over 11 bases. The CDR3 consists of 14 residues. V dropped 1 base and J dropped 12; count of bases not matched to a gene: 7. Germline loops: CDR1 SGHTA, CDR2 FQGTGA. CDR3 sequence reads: CASSLSLGQGDTFF. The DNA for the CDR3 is TGTGCCAGCAGCTTAAGTCTGGGACAGGGGGATACTTTCTTT. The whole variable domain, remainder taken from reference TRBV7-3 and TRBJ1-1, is GAGVSQTPSNKVTEKGKYVELRCDPISGHTALYWYRQSLGQGPEFLIYFQGTGAADDSGLPNDRFFAVRPEGSVSTLKIQRTERGDSAVYLCASSLSLGQGDTFFGQGTRLTVV.

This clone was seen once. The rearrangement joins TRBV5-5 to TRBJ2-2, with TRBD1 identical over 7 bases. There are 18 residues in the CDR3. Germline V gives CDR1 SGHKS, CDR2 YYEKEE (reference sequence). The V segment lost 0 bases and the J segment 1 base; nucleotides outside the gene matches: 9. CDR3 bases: TGTGCCAGCAGCTTGGAATGGACAGGATGGGTGAACACCGGGGAGCTGTTTTTT. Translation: CASSLEWTGWVNTGELFF.

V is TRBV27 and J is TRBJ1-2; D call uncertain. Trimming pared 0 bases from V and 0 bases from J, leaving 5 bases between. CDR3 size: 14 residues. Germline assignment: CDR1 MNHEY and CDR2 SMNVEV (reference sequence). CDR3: CASSLSPANYGYTF. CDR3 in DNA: TGTGCCAGCAGTTTATCGCCAGCTAACTATGGCTACACCTTC.

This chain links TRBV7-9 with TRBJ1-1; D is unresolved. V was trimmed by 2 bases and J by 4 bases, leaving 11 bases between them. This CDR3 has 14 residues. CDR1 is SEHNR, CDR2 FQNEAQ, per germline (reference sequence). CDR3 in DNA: TGTGCCAGCAGCTTATTTCCTACGCGCACTGAAGCTTTCTTT. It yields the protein CASSLFPTRTEAFF.

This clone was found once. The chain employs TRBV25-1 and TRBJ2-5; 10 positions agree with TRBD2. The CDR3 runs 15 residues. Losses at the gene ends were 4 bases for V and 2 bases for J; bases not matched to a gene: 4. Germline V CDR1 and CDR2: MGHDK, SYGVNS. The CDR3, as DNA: TGTGCCAGCAGTGTGGCTAGCGGGGGTCAAGAGACCCAGTACTTC. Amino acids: CASSVASGGQETQYF.

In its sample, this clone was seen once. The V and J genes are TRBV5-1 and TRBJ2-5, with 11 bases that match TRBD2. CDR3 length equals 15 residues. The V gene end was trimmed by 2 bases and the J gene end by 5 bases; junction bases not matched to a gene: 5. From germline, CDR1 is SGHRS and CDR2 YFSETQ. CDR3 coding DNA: TGCGCCAGCAGCTTTAGCGGGGGGGCCGGGGAGACCCAGTACTTC. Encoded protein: CASSFSGGAGETQYF.

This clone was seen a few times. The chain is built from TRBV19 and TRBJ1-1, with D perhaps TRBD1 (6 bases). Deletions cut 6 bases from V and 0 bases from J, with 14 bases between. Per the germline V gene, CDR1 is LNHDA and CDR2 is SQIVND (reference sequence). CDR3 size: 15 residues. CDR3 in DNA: TGTGCCAGTAGAGCGACAGGCGTCATGAACACTGAAGCTTTCTTT. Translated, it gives CASRATGVMNTEAFF.

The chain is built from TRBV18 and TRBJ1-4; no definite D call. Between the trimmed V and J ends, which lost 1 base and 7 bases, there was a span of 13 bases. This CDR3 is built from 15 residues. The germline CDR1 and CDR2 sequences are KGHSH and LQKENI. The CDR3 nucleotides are TGTGCCAGCTCACCACGTGAGTCCCGCGGTGAAAAACTGTTTTTT. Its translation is CASSPRESRGEKLFF. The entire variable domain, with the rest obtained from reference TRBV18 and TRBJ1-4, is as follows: NAGVMQNPRHLVRRRGQEARLRCSPMKGHSHVYWYRQLPEEGLKFMVYLQKENIIDESGMPKERFSAEFPKEGPSILRIQQVVRGDSAAYFCASSPRESRGEKLFFGSGTQLSVL.

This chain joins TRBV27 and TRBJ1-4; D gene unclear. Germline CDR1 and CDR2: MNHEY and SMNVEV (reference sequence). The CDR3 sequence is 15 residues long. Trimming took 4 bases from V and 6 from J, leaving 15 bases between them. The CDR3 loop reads CASSSSLAKDEKLFF. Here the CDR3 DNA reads TGTGCCAGCAGTTCCAGCCTAGCAAAAGATGAAAAACTGTTTTTT.

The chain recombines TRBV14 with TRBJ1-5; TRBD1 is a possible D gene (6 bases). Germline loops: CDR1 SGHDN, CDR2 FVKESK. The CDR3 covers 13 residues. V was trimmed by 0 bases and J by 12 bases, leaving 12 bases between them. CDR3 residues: CASSQDLDSRQHF. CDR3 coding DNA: TGTGCCAGCAGCCAAGATTTGGACAGTCGCCAGCATTTT.

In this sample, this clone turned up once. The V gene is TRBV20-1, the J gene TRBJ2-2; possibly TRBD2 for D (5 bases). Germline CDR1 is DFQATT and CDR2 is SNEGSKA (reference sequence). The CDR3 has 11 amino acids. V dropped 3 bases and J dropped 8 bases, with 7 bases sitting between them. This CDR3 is CSASREGELFF. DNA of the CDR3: TGCAGTGCTAGTAGGGAGGGGGAGCTGTTTTTT.

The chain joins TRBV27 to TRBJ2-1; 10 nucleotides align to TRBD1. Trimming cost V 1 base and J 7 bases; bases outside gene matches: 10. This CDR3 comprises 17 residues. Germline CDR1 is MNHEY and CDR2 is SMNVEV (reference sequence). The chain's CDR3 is CASSLYSDRGRRNEQFF. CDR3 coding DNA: TGTGCCAGCAGTTTATACTCTGACAGGGGGCGTAGGAATGAGCAGTTCTTC.

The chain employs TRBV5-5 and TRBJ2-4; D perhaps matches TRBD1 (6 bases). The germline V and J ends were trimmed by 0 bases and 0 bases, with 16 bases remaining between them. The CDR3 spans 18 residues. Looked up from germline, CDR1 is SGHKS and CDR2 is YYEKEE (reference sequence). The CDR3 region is CASSLGVRQDLAKNIQYF. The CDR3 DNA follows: TGTGCCAGCAGCTTGGGTGTCCGACAGGATCTAGCCAAAAACATTCAGTACTTC.

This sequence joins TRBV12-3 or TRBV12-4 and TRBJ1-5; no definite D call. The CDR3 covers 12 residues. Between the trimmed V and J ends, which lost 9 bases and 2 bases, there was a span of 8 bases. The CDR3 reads CASNEGNQPQHF. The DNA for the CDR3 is TGTGCCAGTAACGAGGGCAATCAGCCCCAGCATTTT.

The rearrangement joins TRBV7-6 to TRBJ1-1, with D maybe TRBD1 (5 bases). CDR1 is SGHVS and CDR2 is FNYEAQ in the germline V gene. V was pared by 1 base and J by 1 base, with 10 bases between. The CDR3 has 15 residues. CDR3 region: CASSLDVGPNTEAFF. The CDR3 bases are TGTGCCAGCAGCTTAGATGTGGGGCCGAACACTGAAGCTTTCTTT.

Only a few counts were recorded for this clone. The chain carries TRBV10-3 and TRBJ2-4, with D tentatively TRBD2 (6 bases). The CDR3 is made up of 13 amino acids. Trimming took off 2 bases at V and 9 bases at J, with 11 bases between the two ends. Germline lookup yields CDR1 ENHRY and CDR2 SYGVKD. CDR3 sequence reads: CAISEGGTGIQYF. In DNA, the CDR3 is TGTGCCATCAGTGAGGGGGGGACGGGCATTCAGTACTTC.

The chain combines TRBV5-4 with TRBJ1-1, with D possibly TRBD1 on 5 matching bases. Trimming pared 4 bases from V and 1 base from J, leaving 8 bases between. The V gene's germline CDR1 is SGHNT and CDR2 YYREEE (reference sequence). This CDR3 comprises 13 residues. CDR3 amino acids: CASSLTENTEAFF. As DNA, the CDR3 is TGTGCCAGCAGCCTGACAGAGAACACTGAAGCTTTCTTT.

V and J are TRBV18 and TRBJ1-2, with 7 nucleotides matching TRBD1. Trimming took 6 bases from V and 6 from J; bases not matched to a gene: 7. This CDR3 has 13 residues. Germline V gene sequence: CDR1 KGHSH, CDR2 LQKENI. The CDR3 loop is CASSPTGWDGYTF. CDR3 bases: TGTGCCAGCTCCCCGACAGGGTGGGATGGCTACACCTTC.

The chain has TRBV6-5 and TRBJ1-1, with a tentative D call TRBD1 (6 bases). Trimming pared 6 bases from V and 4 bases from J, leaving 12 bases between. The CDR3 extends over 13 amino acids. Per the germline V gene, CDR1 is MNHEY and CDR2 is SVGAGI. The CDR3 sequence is CASRVQGGTEAFF. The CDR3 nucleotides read TGTGCCAGCAGGGTACAGGGCGGCACTGAAGCTTTCTTT.

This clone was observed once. As DNA, the CDR3 is TGTGCCAGCAGCCGCAGTGGGGCAAACTATGGCTACACCTTC. It encodes CASSRSGANYGYTF. The rearrangement uses TRBV6-2 or TRBV6-3 and TRBJ1-2, with TRBD1 as a possible D gene (5 bases). The V end lost 6 bases, the J end lost 2 bases, and 13 bases lay between the germline ends. The germline V gene encodes CDR1 MNHEY and CDR2 SVGEGT. The CDR3 covers 14 residues.

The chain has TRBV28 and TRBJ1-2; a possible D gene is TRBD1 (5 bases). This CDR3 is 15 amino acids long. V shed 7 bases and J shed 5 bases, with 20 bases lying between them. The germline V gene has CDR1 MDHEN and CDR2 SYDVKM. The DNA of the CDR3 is TGTGCCAGCACAACTCCCGGAAGACAGATGTATGGCTACACCTTC. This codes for CASTTPGRQMYGYTF.